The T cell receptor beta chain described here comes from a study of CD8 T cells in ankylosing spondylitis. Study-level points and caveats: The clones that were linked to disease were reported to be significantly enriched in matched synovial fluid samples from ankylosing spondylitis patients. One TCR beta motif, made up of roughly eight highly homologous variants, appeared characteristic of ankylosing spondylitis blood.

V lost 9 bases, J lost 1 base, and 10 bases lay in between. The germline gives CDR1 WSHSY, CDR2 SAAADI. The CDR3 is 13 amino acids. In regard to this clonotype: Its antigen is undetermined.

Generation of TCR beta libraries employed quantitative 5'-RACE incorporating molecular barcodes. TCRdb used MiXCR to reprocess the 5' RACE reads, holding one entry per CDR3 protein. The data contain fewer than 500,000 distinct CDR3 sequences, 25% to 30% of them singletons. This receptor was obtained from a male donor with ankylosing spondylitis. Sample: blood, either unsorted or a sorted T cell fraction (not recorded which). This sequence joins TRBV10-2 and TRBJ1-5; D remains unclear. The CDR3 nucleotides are TGCGCCAGTATAGAGGGAAGCAATCAGCCCCAGCATTTT. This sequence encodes CASIEGSNQPQHF.